This T cell receptor beta chain appears in the sequencing data of a study of blood T cell repertoires in COVID-19 (dated by TCRdb to the early 2020s). Study-wide context: The collaborator samples originated in the United States, Italy and Spain and spanned the acute and convalescent phases of COVID-19. The prospective study material was composed of cDNA or gDNA derived from T cells, B-cell-depleted T cells, or PBMCs. The dataset comprised deeply sampled blood TCRbeta repertoires from subjects exposed to, actively infected with, or recovered from COVID-19. The repertoires were made available in a free public database intended to serve as a resource for research on the immune response to SARS-CoV-2. The samples were drawn from the first 160 participants of the ongoing ImmuneRACE study and from some 1,300 subjects provided by 6 global collaborators. Sample metadata almost always included a de-identified subject ID, COVID-19 status, age in years and sex. Where available, HLA class I and class II types were obtained from metadata supplied by the sample provider rather than from assay-based typing.

TCRbeta CDR3 regions were amplified from genomic DNA by means of the immunoSEQ Assay, a bias-controlled multiplex PCR. Processing in the source paper ran as follows. Nucleated cell counts per sample were estimated from amplification of reference gene primers within the assay. To quantify the absolute abundance of each unique TCRbeta CDR3 rearrangement, sequence reads were collapsed and filtered. Productive Simpson clonality was computed per sample as the square root of Simpson's diversity index over productive rearrangements. This is the immuneACCESS table as TCRdb keeps it, with only in-frame sequences that have V and J called. A part of the clones is gone; compared with another copy, unresolved V genes explain less than half, and the rest is unexplained. The D gene and trimming were derived from the DNA, and the V and J assignments and clone size from that table. This sample has about 90,000 clones in its table, and 76% of those were observed once. The ten top clones hold more than 6.5% of the sample.

Whole blood was collected in K2EDTA tubes by collaborating institutions according to the institutions' own protocols. Collaborator samples were shipped for TCRbeta analysis as frozen whole blood, isolated PBMCs, or DNA extracted from either sample type. Findings and caveats that apply to the study as a whole: Clinical and demographic metadata were provided uncurated, with the amount varying by source and participant.

Worth noting for this clone: Its antigen is currently not known. No clone much larger than this one lies a single base away; base qualities are absent.

Sequenced material: peripheral blood. This clonotype was obtained from a man aged 65 to 79 with acute or convalescent COVID-19.

The CDR3 reads as follows: CASSLSGTSYEQYF. The DNA sequence reads TGTGCCAGCAGTTTATCCGGGACAAGCTACGAGCAGTACTTC. The sequence links TRBV28 to TRBJ2-7; matching of 6 bases hints at TRBD1 as the D gene. The junction shows trimming of 1 base on V and 3 bases on J, plus 10 bases between the germline ends. The germline V gene yields MDHEN for CDR1 and SYDVKM for CDR2. Taken from cysteine to phenylalanine, the CDR3 has 14 residues. Only the CDR3 region is kept as DNA, spanning 42 bases read in frame from base 1.